A selection of T cell receptor beta chains follows, all from one sample in a study of technical replicates of blood from a handful of donors. The table came from immunoSEQ multiplex PCR; TCRdb's copy has only in-frame clones and leaves some out. Of under 95,000 clones listed, about 93% are singletons. Source material: T cells isolated from PBMCs. All receptors come from a human donor in good health. The CDR3 runs from the conserved cysteine through the conserved F or W. The D gene is left open where the match is weak. Only some rows state a clone size, as once, few, many or a class for expanded clones.

V	D	size	J	CDR3	DNA
TRBV27	NA	NA	TRBJ2-1	CASSRLVGFSSYNEQFF	TGTGCCAGCAGCAGACTAGTCGGCTTTAGCTCCTACAATGAGCAGTTCTTC
TRBV27	NA	NA	TRBJ2-3	CASRTPSTDTQYF	TGTGCCAGCAGGACACCTAGCACAGATACGCAGTATTTT
TRBV9	NA	NA	TRBJ2-3	CASSVEAERTDTQYF	TGTGCCAGCAGCGTAGAAGCGGAACGCACAGATACGCAGTATTTT
TRBV5-1	TRBD1	NA	TRBJ2-2	CASSFQGVSAGELFF	TGCGCCAGCAGCTTCCAGGGGGTTTCGGCCGGGGAGCTGTTTTTT
TRBV27	TRBD1	NA	TRBJ1-6	CATKTGGNSPLHF	TGTGCCACGAAGACAGGGGGAAATTCACCCCTCCACTTT
TRBV19	NA	NA	TRBJ2-7	CASSPGGLYYEQYF	TGTGCCAGTAGTCCCGGGGGACTTTACTACGAGCAGTACTTC
TRBV6-5	TRBD2	NA	TRBJ2-1	CASSTGLGPFNEQFF	TGTGCCAGCAGTACGGGACTAGGACCCTTCAATGAGCAGTTCTTC
TRBV9	NA	NA	TRBJ2-7	CASSVDVASSYEQYF	TGTGCCAGCAGCGTAGATGTAGCTAGCTCCTACGAGCAGTACTTC
TRBV14	NA	NA	TRBJ2-1	CASSQDRGSSQFF	TGTGCCAGCAGCCAAGACAGGGGTTCATCGCAGTTCTTC
TRBV4-1	NA	NA	TRBJ1-2	CASSLHRDRNYGYTF	TGCGCCAGCAGCCTCCACAGGGATAGGAACTATGGCTACACCTTC
TRBV19	TRBD1	NA	TRBJ1-5	CASSIGVGQGNQPQHF	TGTGCCAGTAGTATTGGGGTAGGACAGGGAAATCAGCCCCAGCATTTT
TRBV9	TRBD2	NA	TRBJ2-3	CASSPLSGRATDTQYF	TGTGCCAGCAGCCCCCTTAGCGGGAGAGCCACAGATACGCAGTATTTT
TRBV10-3	TRBD1	NA	TRBJ2-7	CAISGVAQGTTYEQYF	TGTGCCATCAGTGGCGTGGCACAGGGGACAACCTACGAGCAGTACTTC
TRBV5-1	TRBD1	NA	TRBJ1-1	CASIPGTGVMNTEAFF	TGCGCCAGCATTCCGGGGACAGGGGTGATGAACACTGAAGCTTTCTTT
TRBV14	NA	once	TRBJ1-2	CASSPSGSNYGYTF	TGTGCCAGCAGCCCAAGCGGCTCTAACTATGGCTACACCTTC
TRBV6-5	TRBD2	NA	TRBJ2-5	CASRLDTAVGGAQYF	TGTGCCAGCAGGCTTGATACTGCCGTTGGGGGGGCCCAGTACTTC
TRBV7-8	TRBD1	few	TRBJ1-5	CASSTRTGGSNQPQHF	TGTGCCAGCAGTACTAGGACAGGGGGTAGCAATCAGCCCCAGCATTTT
TRBV28	NA	NA	TRBJ2-4	CASKETTRAKNIQYF	TGTGCCAGCAAGGAGACTACCCGGGCCAAAAACATTCAGTACTTC
TRBV11-2	NA	once	TRBJ1-4	CASSLGWAEKLFF	TGTGCCAGCAGCTTAGGGTGGGCGGAAAAACTGTTTTTT
TRBV15	NA	NA	TRBJ1-4	CATSRVSEKLFF	TGTGCCACCAGCAGAGTGAGTGAAAAACTGTTTTTT
TRBV10-1	NA	NA	TRBJ2-1	CASSRGGTGYNEQFF	TGCGCCAGCTCCCGTGGGGGGACCGGCTACAATGAGCAGTTCTTC
TRBV5-1	TRBD2	NA	TRBJ2-1	CASSLWVRETNNEQFF	TGCGCCAGCAGCTTATGGGTGCGGGAGACTAACAATGAGCAGTTCTTC
TRBV11-2	TRBD2	NA	TRBJ2-5	CASSWGLAGGRETQYF	TGTGCCAGCAGCTGGGGACTAGCGGGGGGGAGGGAGACCCAGTACTTC
TRBV6-1	NA	NA	TRBJ1-5	CASRMGQLSNQPQHF	TGTGCCAGCAGAATGGGCCAGCTTAGCAATCAGCCCCAGCATTTT
TRBV18	NA	NA	TRBJ1-6	CASSPSSLNLASPLHF	TGTGCCAGCTCACCGTCGTCCTTAAATCTAGCTTCACCCCTCCACTTT
TRBV7-9	NA	NA	TRBJ1-1	CASSFQGNTEAFF	TGTGCCAGCAGCTTTCAGGGGAACACTGAAGCTTTCTTT
TRBV9	NA	NA	TRBJ2-7	CASSPLSGVSSYEQYF	TGTGCCAGCAGCCCACTCTCGGGGGTTAGCTCCTACGAGCAGTACTTC
TRBV18	TRBD1	NA	TRBJ1-4	CASSPPSDRGEKLFF	TGTGCCAGCTCACCGCCGTCGGACAGGGGAGAAAAACTGTTTTTT
TRBV6-5	NA	NA	TRBJ1-4	CASSWSGEKLFF	TGTGCCAGCAGTTGGAGTGGGGAAAAACTGTTTTTT
TRBV5-1	NA	once	TRBJ2-3	CASSPGQSTDTQYF	TGCGCCAGCAGCCCGGGACAAAGCACAGATACGCAGTATTTT
TRBV11-2	NA	NA	TRBJ1-3	CASSLPGGRNTIYF	TGTGCCAGCAGCTTGCCGGGGGGACGAAACACCATATATTTT
TRBV2	NA	once	TRBJ2-5	CASSLERQETQYF	TGTGCCAGCAGCCTGGAGCGCCAAGAGACCCAGTACTTC
TRBV7-9	TRBD2	NA	TRBJ2-1	CASSLWVGEGKNEQFF	TGTGCCAGCAGCTTATGGGTAGGGGAGGGAAAGAATGAGCAGTTCTTC
TRBV19	NA	NA	TRBJ2-3	CASSQQGADTQYF	TGTGCCAGTAGTCAACAGGGCGCAGATACGCAGTATTTT
TRBV18	TRBD1	NA	TRBJ1-3	CASSPRVRGLGDTIYF	TGTGCCAGCTCACCACGGGTTAGGGGGCTGGGGGACACCATATATTTT
TRBV2	NA	NA	TRBJ1-2	CASPFSSHTGVYGYTF	TGTGCCAGCCCCTTTTCTTCACACACGGGGGTCTATGGCTACACCTTC
TRBV14	TRBD1	NA	TRBJ1-4	CASSPHTGTGYEKLFF	TGTGCCAGCAGCCCTCACACCGGGACAGGGTATGAAAAACTGTTTTTT